This entry lists 30 T cell receptor beta chains sequenced from one sample in a study of OX40 agonist ivuxolimab in advanced cancers. The assay was immunoSEQ multiplex PCR, and TCRdb's table has in-frame clones only and misses some. The sample lists tens of thousands of clones, approximately 88% occurring once. This material consisted of CD4+ or CD8+ T cells sorted from blood, taken in a trial of the OX40 agonist ivuxolimab. These TCRs come from an adult with an advanced solid tumor such as melanoma, head and neck, liver or kidney cancer.

This sequence joins TRBV30 and TRBJ2-5; 9 bases fit TRBD2. Per the germline V gene, CDR1 is GTSNPN and CDR2 is SVGIG (reference sequence). Trimming cost V 0 bases and J 9 bases; bases outside gene matches: 8. This CDR3 comprises 14 residues. CDR3 sequence: CAWSVASGKVAQYF. The DNA of the CDR3 is TGTGCCTGGAGTGTCGCTAGCGGGAAGGTTGCCCAGTACTTC.

This clone occurred once. V is TRBV19 and J is TRBJ1-5, with TRBD1 identical over 7 bases. Germline V lookup: CDR1 LNHDA, CDR2 SQIVND (reference sequence). After removal of 3 bases from V and 5 bases from J, the junction contained 10 bases not matched to a gene. This CDR3 region has 16 residues. CDR3 protein: CASSIRQGVWYQPQHF. CDR3 in DNA: TGTGCCAGTAGTATCCGTCAGGGGGTCTGGTATCAGCCCCAGCATTTT.

DNA for the CDR3: TGTGCCAGCTCGGAGGGACAGATAAACACCGGGGAGCTGTTTTTT. Translating gives CASSEGQINTGELFF. The V and J genes are TRBV18 and TRBJ2-2, with D possibly being TRBD1 (7 bases). Germline CDR1 and CDR2: KGHSH and LQKENI. The CDR3 is 15 amino acids. V gave up 6 bases and J gave up 2 bases, with 13 bases separating them.

The chain uses TRBV7-2 and TRBJ2-7; D perhaps matches TRBD2 (5 bases). V lost 3 bases to trimming and J lost 4 bases, with 7 bases between them. Germline V gene lookup returns CDR1 SGHTA and CDR2 FQGNSA. There are 12 residues in the CDR3. CDR3 protein: CASSLGVYEQYF. CDR3 in DNA: TGTGCCAGCAGCTTGGGAGTGTACGAGCAGTACTTC.

V usage is TRBV2 and J usage is TRBJ2-2, with a weak D call TRBD1 (6 bases). CDR1 and CDR2 (germline): SNHLY, FYNNEI. V was pared by 3 bases and J by 5 bases, with 13 bases between. CDR3 length: 15 amino acids. CDR3 sequence: CASSDRAGDTGELFF. CDR3 coding DNA: TGTGCCAGCAGTGATAGGGCAGGGGATACCGGGGAGCTGTTTTTT.

J is TRBJ2-2 and V is TRBV27, with D possibly being TRBD2 (5 bases). The V and J ends lost 2 bases and 4 bases respectively, with 11 bases between them. This CDR3 contains 15 residues. Germline lookup yields CDR1 MNHEY and CDR2 SMNVEV (reference sequence). The CDR3 nucleotides are TGTGCCAGCAGTTTAATGGGGAGTGTCACCGGGGAGCTGTTTTTT. Protein sequence: CASSLMGSVTGELFF.

CDR3 loop: CASSLGGGGSGRAFEQFF. The CDR3 region has the DNA TGTGCCAGCAGTTTAGGCGGGGGAGGTAGCGGGAGGGCCTTTGAGCAGTTCTTC. V gene TRBV27 combines with J gene TRBJ2-1, with 11 bases matching TRBD2. Germline trimming cut 2 bases from V and 9 bases from J; bases unmatched to any gene: 15. Germline-derived CDR1 and CDR2 are MNHEY and SMNVEV (reference sequence). This CDR3 has 18 amino acids.

This chain uses TRBV9 with TRBJ2-2; TRBD2 matches 7 bases. From germline, CDR1 is SGDLS and CDR2 YYNGEE. This CDR3 has 16 amino acids. Germline trimming cut 3 bases from V and 1 base from J; bases unmatched to any gene: 6. The CDR3 DNA reads as TGTGCCAGCAGCGCAGCGGGACGAATGAACACCGGGGAGCTGTTTTTT. This translates into CASSAAGRMNTGELFF.

V and J are TRBV5-1 and TRBJ1-5; TRBD1 might be the D (5 bases). The CDR3 loop spans 13 amino acids. Germline V lookup: CDR1 SGHRS, CDR2 YFSETQ. Trimming stripped 2 bases from V and 6 bases from J, with 9 bases between. DNA of the CDR3: TGCGCCAGCAGCTTCAGGGTCGGTCAGCCCCAGCATTTT. It encodes CASSFRVGQPQHF.

This clone was counted a single time. The chain uses TRBV11-2 and TRBJ2-5; 7 nucleotides match TRBD1. Germline-derived CDR1 and CDR2 are SGHAT and FQNNGV. CDR3 length: 15 amino acids. Trimming removed 4 bases from V and 5 bases from J; junction bases left unmatched: 10. In DNA form, the CDR3 reads TGTGCCAGCAGCTCAAGTTTGACAGGGTCGGAGACCCAGTACTTC. This gives the protein CASSSSLTGSETQYF.

This chain joins TRBV5-1 and TRBJ2-7, with 8 bases identical to TRBD2. The V and J ends lost 1 base and 7 bases, in that order; junction bases with no gene match: 4. CDR3 length equals 13 residues. Germline CDR1 reads SGHRS; CDR2 reads YFSETQ. CDR3: CASSLSGGQEQYF. DNA for the CDR3: TGCGCCAGCAGCTTGAGCGGGGGTCAAGAGCAGTACTTC.

The chain employs TRBV4-1 and TRBJ1-4, with 8 bases lining up with TRBD1. Germline V gene data show CDR1 as MGHRA and CDR2 as YSYEKL. J was trimmed by 4 bases and V by 4 bases; bases with no gene match: 8. The CDR3 contains 16 residues. The CDR3 spells CASSRQQGEVNEKLFF. DNA of the CDR3: TGCGCCAGCAGCCGACAACAGGGGGAAGTTAATGAAAAACTGTTTTTT.

In this sample, this clone turned up once. V and J are TRBV6-5 and TRBJ2-7; weak D call: TRBD1 (6 bases). Germline lookup yields CDR1 MNHEY and CDR2 SVGAGI. This CDR3 contains 13 residues. V was pared by 0 bases and J by 6 bases, with 9 bases between. The CDR3, as DNA: TGTGCCAGCAGTTACTCAGGGGGTGGCGAGCAGTACTTC. The encoded protein is CASSYSGGGEQYF.

The chain recombines TRBV5-4 with TRBJ2-7, with 10 bases matching TRBD1. The CDR3 extends over 15 amino acids. CDR1 SGHNT and CDR2 YYREEE come from the germline V gene (reference sequence). The trim removed 5 bases at V and 0 bases at J, leaving 5 bases unmatched. The CDR3 spells CASRSGTGDSYEQYF. The CDR3 DNA is TGTGCCAGCAGGTCCGGGACAGGGGACTCCTACGAGCAGTACTTC.

The V call is TRBV27, the J call TRBJ1-6; TRBD1 agrees at 9 bases. The CDR3 loop spans 15 amino acids. J was trimmed by 7 bases and V by 6 bases; bases with no gene match: 7. CDR1 and CDR2 (germline): MNHEY, SMNVEV (reference sequence). In DNA form, the CDR3 reads TGTGCCAGCAGAAGGACAGGGGAGGGAAATTCACCCCTCCACTTT. It codes for CASRRTGEGNSPLHF.

The V gene is TRBV29-1, the J gene TRBJ2-5; 7 nucleotides line up with TRBD1. In germline, CDR1 is SQVTM, CDR2 ANQGSEA. This CDR3 contains 12 residues. V trimming: 3 bases; J trimming: 4 bases; junction bases outside the gene matches: 2. The CDR3 sequence is CSVDHRGETQYF. As DNA, the CDR3 is TGCAGCGTTGATCACAGGGGAGAGACCCAGTACTTC.

This chain links TRBV5-1 with TRBJ2-1; D unresolved. Germline V CDR1 and CDR2: SGHRS, YFSETQ. Trimming removed 5 bases at V and 7 bases at J, with 7 bases between. The CDR3 is 11 residues long. The CDR3 DNA is TGCGCCAGCAGTATCAAAAATGAGCAGTTCTTC. This sequence encodes CASSIKNEQFF.

This clone was counted a few times. The chain joins TRBV29-1 to TRBJ1-1, with a possible D match to TRBD1 (5 bases). The CDR3 extends over 12 amino acids. Germline CDR1 is SQVTM and CDR2 is ANQGSEA. V was clipped by 2 bases and J by 4 bases, with 8 bases between them. The CDR3 DNA is TGCAGCGTTGAACAGGGTGGCACTGAAGCTTTCTTT. This translates into CSVEQGGTEAFF.

Details on this clone: Germline is not matched at one junction end, which may reflect a read error. The same CDR3 is also encoded by other DNA sequences in this sample. CDR3 sequence (DNA): TGCGCTAGCAGCTCAACGGGGAGGGAGAACACTGAAGCTTTCTTT. Residues: CASSSTGRENTEAFF. The gene calls are TRBV5-1 and TRBJ1-1, with D hard to call. Germline V CDR1 and CDR2: SGHRS, YFSETQ. This CDR3 has 15 residues.

The chain employs TRBV7-9 and TRBJ1-1; no clear D gene. This CDR3 has 13 residues. Germline V gene sequence: CDR1 SEHNR, CDR2 FQNEAQ (reference sequence). Trimming pared 5 bases from V and 6 bases from J, leaving 13 bases between. CDR3 amino acids: CASSRFMLPEAFF. The CDR3 region has the DNA TGTGCCAGCAGCCGGTTTATGCTTCCTGAAGCTTTCTTT.

The V gene is TRBV7-2, the J gene TRBJ1-2; D gene ambiguous. The ends were cut back, 1 base at V and 7 bases at J, with 7 bases in the middle. The germline CDR1 and CDR2 sequences are SGHTA and FQGNSA. The CDR3 loop spans 12 amino acids. The CDR3 reads CASSLEGFGYTF. CDR3 nucleotide sequence: TGTGCCAGCAGCTTAGAGGGTTTTGGCTACACCTTC. Drawing the rest from reference TRBV7-2 and TRBJ1-2, the complete variable domain is GAGVSQSPSNKVTEKGKDVELRCDPISGHTALYWYRQSLGQGLEFLIYFQGNSAPDKSGLPSDRFSAERTGGSVSTLTIQRTQQEDSAVYLCASSLEGFGYTFGSGTRLTVV.

V usage is TRBV29-1 and J usage is TRBJ1-1; D gene unclear. This CDR3 is 13 amino acids long. CDR1 and CDR2 (germline): SQVTM, ANQGSEA. The V end lost 6 bases, the J end lost 3 bases, and 14 bases lay between the germline ends. CDR3 in DNA: TGCAGCGTAAACCACCGGACGCACACTGAAGCTTTCTTT. Translated: CSVNHRTHTEAFF.

CDR3 DNA: TGTGCCATCAGGATCGGGGGAGCCAACACCGGGGAGCTGTTTTTT. Amino acids: CAIRIGGANTGELFF. The chain has TRBV10-3 and TRBJ2-2; TRBD2 is a possible D gene (6 bases). The germline CDR1 and CDR2 sequences are ENHRY and SYGVKD. V dropped 6 bases and J dropped 2 bases, with 13 bases sitting between them. The CDR3 runs 15 residues.

The chain carries TRBV11-2 and TRBJ2-7, with D possibly being TRBD2 (6 bases). Between the trimmed V and J ends, which lost 3 bases and 3 bases, there was a span of 9 bases. Germline V gives CDR1 SGHAT, CDR2 FQNNGV. CDR3 length: 13 amino acids. CDR3 bases: TGTGCCAGCAGCTTGGCTAGCGACTACGAGCAGTACTTC. It translates to CASSLASDYEQYF.

The gene calls are TRBV20-1 and TRBJ1-2; D is uncertain. CDR3 length equals 11 residues. Germline CDR1 DFQATT, CDR2 SNEGSKA (reference sequence). The CDR3 region has the DNA TGCAGCATCCACATGGACTATGGCTACACCTTC. Its protein product is CSIHMDYGYTF.

This clone was counted only a few times. The chain uses TRBV6-5 and TRBJ1-5; the match to TRBD1 covers 10 bases. Germline V gene data show CDR1 as MNHEY and CDR2 as SVGAGI. The CDR3 sequence is 13 residues long. The V and J ends lost 8 bases and 5 bases, in that order; junction bases with no gene match: 3. The CDR3 loop reads CASRDRGYQPQHF. Written as DNA, the CDR3 is TGTGCCAGCCGGGACAGGGGTTATCAGCCCCAGCATTTT.

This sequence joins TRBV5-1 and TRBJ2-7, with no clear D. This CDR3 contains 12 residues. Trimming shortened V by 1 base and J by 2 bases, and 4 bases separated the two germline ends. Germline loops: CDR1 SGHRS, CDR2 YFSETQ. As DNA, the CDR3 is TGCGCCAGCAGCTTGCCCGCCTACGAGCAGTACTTC. This gives the protein CASSLPAYEQYF.

The rearrangement joins TRBV6-5 to TRBJ1-2; D call uncertain. From germline, CDR1 is MNHEY and CDR2 SVGAGI. With 0 bases removed from V and 0 bases from J, the gap between germline ends came to 5 bases. The CDR3 totals 14 residues. CDR3 loop: CASSYSESNYGYTF. As DNA, the CDR3 is TGTGCCAGCAGTTACTCAGAGTCTAACTATGGCTACACCTTC.

The chain uses TRBV2 and TRBJ2-7, with D possibly matching TRBD2 (7 bases). Per the germline V gene, CDR1 is SNHLY and CDR2 is FYNNEI. This CDR3 spans 15 amino acids. V was cut by 2 bases and J by 3 bases, with 14 bases left in between. CDR3 sequence: CASSENRGAFYEQYF. Written as DNA, the CDR3 is TGTGCCAGCAGTGAAAACCGGGGGGCGTTCTACGAGCAGTACTTC. Based on the CDR3 plus reference TRBV2 and TRBJ2-7, the full variable domain is EPEVTQTPSHQVTQMGQEVILRCVPISNHLYFYWYRQILGQKVEFLVSFYNNEISEKSEIFDDQFSVERPDGSNFTLKIRSTKLEDSAMYFCASSENRGAFYEQYFGPGTRLTVT.

J is TRBJ2-5 and V is TRBV6-6; unclear D gene. There are 11 residues in the CDR3. Trimming took off 6 bases at V and 9 bases at J, with 11 bases between the two ends. Germline V gene lookup returns CDR1 MNHNY and CDR2 SVGAGI (reference sequence). CDR3 nucleotides: TGTGCCAGCAGCCCAATGGGTTCCCAGTACTTC. It yields the protein CASSPMGSQYF.